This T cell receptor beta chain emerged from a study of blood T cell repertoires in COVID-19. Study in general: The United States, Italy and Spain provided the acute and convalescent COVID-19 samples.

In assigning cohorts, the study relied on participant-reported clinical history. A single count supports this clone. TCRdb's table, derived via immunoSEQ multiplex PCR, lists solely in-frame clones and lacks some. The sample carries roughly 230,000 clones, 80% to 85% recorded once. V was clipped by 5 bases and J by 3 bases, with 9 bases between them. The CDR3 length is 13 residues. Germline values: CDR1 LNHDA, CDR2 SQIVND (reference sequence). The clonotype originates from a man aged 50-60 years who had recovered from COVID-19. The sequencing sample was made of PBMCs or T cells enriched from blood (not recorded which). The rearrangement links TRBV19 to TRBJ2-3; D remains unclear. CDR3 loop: CASSPGWTDTQYF. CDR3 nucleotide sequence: TGTGCCAGTAGTCCAGGATGGACAGATACGCAGTATTTT.